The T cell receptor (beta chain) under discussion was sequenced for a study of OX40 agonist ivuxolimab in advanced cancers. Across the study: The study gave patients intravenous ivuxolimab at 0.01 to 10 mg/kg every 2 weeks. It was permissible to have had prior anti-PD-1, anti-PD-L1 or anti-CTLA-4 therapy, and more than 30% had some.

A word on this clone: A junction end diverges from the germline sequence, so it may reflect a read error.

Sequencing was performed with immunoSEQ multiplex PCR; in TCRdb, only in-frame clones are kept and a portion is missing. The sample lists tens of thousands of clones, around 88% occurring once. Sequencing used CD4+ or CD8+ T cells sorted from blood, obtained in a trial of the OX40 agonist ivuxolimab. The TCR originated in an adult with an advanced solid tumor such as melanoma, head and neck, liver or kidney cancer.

The DNA of the CDR3 is TGTGCCAGCAGCTCCACCGGGACTAGGGACTACGAGCAGTACTTC. Translating gives CASSSTGTRDYEQYF. The rearrangement uses TRBV4-1 and TRBJ2-7; 8 bases match TRBD2. Looked up from germline, CDR1 is MGHRA and CDR2 is YSYEKL. The CDR3 length is 15 residues.